These 2 T cell receptor beta chains were all obtained from the same sample, sequenced in a study of CD8 T cells in ankylosing spondylitis. Whole-study results and caveats: Typical of ankylosing spondylitis blood, it appeared, was a TCR beta motif of roughly eight highly homologous variants.

These TCRs are of unknown antigen specificity. Each CDR3 protein is one row after TCRdb ran MiXCR on the 5' RACE reads. This table holds approximately 300,000 distinct CDR3 sequences, approximately 8.2% found once. Sequences were obtained from blood, either unsorted or a sorted T cell fraction (not recorded which). These receptors were obtained from a male donor with ankylosing spondylitis.

This clonotype has a handful of counts. The CDR3 nucleotides read TGTGCCAGCAGTTACTCTAGACAGGGACTTTCCTACAACTACGAGCAGTACTTC. This codes for CASSYSRQGLSYNYEQYF. The rearrangement uses TRBV6-5 and TRBJ2-7, with D maybe TRBD1 (7 bases). V lost 0 bases to trimming and J lost 3 bases, with 21 bases between them. The CDR3 runs to 18 residues. Germline V gives CDR1 MNHEY, CDR2 SVGAGI.

This clonotype was seen repeatedly, ten times or more. This chain joins TRBV7-2 and TRBJ2-3, with D perhaps matching TRBD2 (6 bases). Deletions cut 2 bases from V and 4 bases from J, with 10 bases between. There are 14 residues in the CDR3. Germline CDR1 reads SGHTA; CDR2 reads FQGNSA. The CDR3 region is CASSLSSGPDTQYF. The CDR3 DNA is TGTGCCAGCAGCTTATCGAGCGGGCCAGATACGCAGTATTTT.